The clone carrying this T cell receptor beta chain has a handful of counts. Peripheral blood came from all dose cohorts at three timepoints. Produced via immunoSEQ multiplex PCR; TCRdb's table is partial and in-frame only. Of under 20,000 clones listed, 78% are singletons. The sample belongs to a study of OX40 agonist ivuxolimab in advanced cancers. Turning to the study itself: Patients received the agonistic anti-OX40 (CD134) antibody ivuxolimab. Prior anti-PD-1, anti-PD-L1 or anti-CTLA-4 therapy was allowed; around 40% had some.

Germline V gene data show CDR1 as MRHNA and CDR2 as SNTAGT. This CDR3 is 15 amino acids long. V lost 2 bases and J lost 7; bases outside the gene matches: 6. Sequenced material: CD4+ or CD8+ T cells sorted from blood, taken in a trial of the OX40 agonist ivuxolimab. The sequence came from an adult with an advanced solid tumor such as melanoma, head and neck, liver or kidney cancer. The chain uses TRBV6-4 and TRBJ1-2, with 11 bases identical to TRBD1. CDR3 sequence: CASSDPGQGAFGYTF. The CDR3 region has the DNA TGTGCCAGCAGTGACCCCGGACAGGGGGCATTTGGCTACACCTTC.